This T cell receptor (beta chain) was obtained from a study of PD-1 blockade in mismatch repair-deficient tumors. The table came from immunoSEQ multiplex PCR; TCRdb's copy has only in-frame clones and leaves some out. The sample holds 50,000 or so clones, over 60% seen once. Trimming took off 1 base at V and 0 bases at J, with 13 bases between the two ends. This CDR3 region has 16 residues. The V gene's germline CDR1 is SGHRS and CDR2 YFSETQ. The sample here was PBMCs, taken before pembrolizumab treatment. V usage is TRBV5-1 and J usage is TRBJ1-1; D might be TRBD1 (6 bases). The receptor comes from an adult with mismatch repair-deficient cancer. CDR3 sequence (DNA): TGCGCCAGCAGCTTGAACTCAGGACAGATGAACACTGAAGCTTTCTTT. Amino acids: CASSLNSGQMNTEAFF.